This TCR beta chain was observed in a study of tumor and adjacent non-tumor tissue in lung cancer (dated by TCRdb to between 2017 and 2018). About the study as a whole: Of the cohort, eleven to twelve patients had adenocarcinoma, 2 had squamous cell carcinoma and 1 had small cell lung cancer. Ages among the roughly 15 patients ranged from about 31 to 85 years, there were roughly 10 men and 5 women, and disease was at TNM stage I to III. Sequencing produced approximately 130 million productive TCRbeta reads in total, an average of about 4.17 million reads per sample. The study compared bulk TCRbeta repertoires between lung tumor tissue and matched distant non-tumor lung tissue from over twelve lung cancer patients. TCRbeta CDR3 sequencing was performed on roughly 27 paired specimens, with one tumor sample and one normal lung sample collected per patient. Findings and caveats that apply to the study as a whole: TCR diversity (inverse Simpson) was significantly higher in tumor than in normal lung tissue (about 400 vs 180, P = 0.0075, Mann-Whitney U test). The top 100 clones accounted for a significantly larger cumulative portion of the repertoire in normal lung than in tumor tissue. Only about 15 patients were in the cohort, and the authors stated that larger samples and more detailed clinical data are needed. Neither the sequencing platform nor unique molecular identifiers are named or mentioned anywhere in the methods. Younger patients had significantly higher TCR diversity, and higher tumor TCR diversity was associated with shorter overall and disease-free survival. Because peripheral blood was not sequenced, blood TCRbeta repertoires in the lung cancer patients of the study were not examined.

V is pared back by 0 bases and J by 5 bases, with 11 bases lying between the germline termini. CDR1 SGHDT and CDR2 YYEEEE are derived from the germline V gene. The CDR3 sequence holds 14 residues, the cysteine and phenylalanine included. The sequence is cut down to CDR3 DNA, 42 bases in frame from base 1. RNA was isolated from bulk, unsorted tissue, and RNA quality was assessed with a NanoDrop ND-1000 and an Agilent 2100. All donors had newly diagnosed lung cancer, had not received prior chemotherapy, and were admitted for thoracic surgery in China between August and November 2014. Patients who had received previous radiotherapy or chemotherapy, or who had another concurrent cancer, were excluded from the study. Surgical tissue pieces of roughly 1-2.2 cm3 were preserved in RNAlater solution and were kept at -80 degrees C until use. The library came from multiplex PCR. Sequencing instrument: Illumina HiSeq 2500. Following protocols modified from ARM-PCR, the researchers constructed TCRbeta libraries through three rounds of nested PCR with primers (Table S4). Before sequencing, PCR products of 200-500 bp were excised from the gel and purified with the QIAquick gel extraction kit. Under the source paper's analysis protocol: Reads were cleaned using Trimmomatic, were merged into complete CDR3 sequences using FLASH, and were assigned to V(D)J germline segments using MiTCR. Clonal diversity was calculated as the inverse Simpson's index using VDJtools. In-frame sequences lacking a premature stop codon were counted as productive reads. In TCRdb, the public reads were trimmed at Q25 with fastp and aligned with MiXCR, with productive beta chains retained. Identical CDR3 proteins give one entry, which carries the most common genes and DNA. These V and J calls originate from TCRdb's pipeline instead of the authors' own analysis. The sample data list approximately 90,000 distinct CDR3 sequences, and less than 75% of these were observed just once. The ten largest clones add up to around 19% of the sample.

This clonotype was counted at least ten times. Its antigen is still unknown. No much larger clonotype is one base removed from it; base qualities were not supplied. What was sequenced was lung tumor tissue. This sequence originates from a man in his sixties with non-small cell lung cancer. Here the chain combines TRBV5-6 and TRBJ1-1, with the D gene uncertain. The DNA sequence follows: TGTGCCAGCAGCTTGGATGTGGGTGGAACTGAAGCTTTCTTT. Its protein is CASSLDVGGTEAFF.